Listed here is a single TCR beta chain. What it recognizes is unknown. Generated by immunoSEQ multiplex PCR, the TCRdb table keeps only in-frame clones and is missing some. The sample shows some 140,000 clones, 75% to 95% of them seen only once. This entry belongs to a study of T cell responses to AZD1222 COVID-19 vaccine. The study's findings and limits: Possibly, clonal diversity was underestimated; donors were largely white British and included more females. Samples come after the peak T cell response, not at day 14. Baseline seropositivity occurred in only six AZD1222 recipients. Along spike, vaccine-associated CD4 TCRs were found throughout, with dominance at 160-218 and 743-854.

This CDR3 is 12 amino acids long. Germline CDR1 and CDR2: LNHDA and SQIVND (reference sequence). The ends lost 5 bases at V and 8 bases at J; junction bases unmatched: 4. The chain has TRBV19 and TRBJ1-2, with 8 bases that match TRBD1. This TCR came from an adult who received the AZD1222 COVID-19 vaccine. Sequenced here: peripheral blood, sampled 28 days after the second AZD1222 dose. In DNA, the CDR3 is TGTGCCAGTAGTCCAGGGGGCGGAGGCTACACCTTC. Protein product: CASSPGGGGYTF.